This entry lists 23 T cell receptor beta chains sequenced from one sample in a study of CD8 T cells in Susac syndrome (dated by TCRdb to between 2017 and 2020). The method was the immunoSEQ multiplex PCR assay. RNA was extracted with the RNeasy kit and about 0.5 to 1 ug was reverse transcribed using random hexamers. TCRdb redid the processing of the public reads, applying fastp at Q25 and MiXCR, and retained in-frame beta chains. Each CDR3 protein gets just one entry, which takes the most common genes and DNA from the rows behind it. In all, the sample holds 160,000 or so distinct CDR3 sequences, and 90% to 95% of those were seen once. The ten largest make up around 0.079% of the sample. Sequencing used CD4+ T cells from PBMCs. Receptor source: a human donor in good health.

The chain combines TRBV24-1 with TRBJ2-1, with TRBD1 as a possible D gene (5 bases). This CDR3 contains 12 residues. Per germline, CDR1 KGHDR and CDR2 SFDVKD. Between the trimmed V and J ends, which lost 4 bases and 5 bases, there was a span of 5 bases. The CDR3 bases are TGTGCCACCAGTGACAGGGACAATGAGCAGTTCTTC. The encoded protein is CATSDRDNEQFF.

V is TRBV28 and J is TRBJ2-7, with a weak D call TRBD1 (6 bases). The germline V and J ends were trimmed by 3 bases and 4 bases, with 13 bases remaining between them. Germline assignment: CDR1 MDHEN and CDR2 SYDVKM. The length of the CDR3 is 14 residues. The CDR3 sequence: CASSFSGTRYEQYF. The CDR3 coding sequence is TGTGCCAGCAGTTTTTCCGGGACAAGATACGAGCAGTACTTC.

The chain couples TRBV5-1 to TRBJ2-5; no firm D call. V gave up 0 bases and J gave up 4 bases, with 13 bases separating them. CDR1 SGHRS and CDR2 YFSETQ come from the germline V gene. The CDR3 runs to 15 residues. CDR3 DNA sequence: TGCGCCAGCAGCTTGGATGCGCTAGATGGAGAGACCCAGTACTTC. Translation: CASSLDALDGETQYF.

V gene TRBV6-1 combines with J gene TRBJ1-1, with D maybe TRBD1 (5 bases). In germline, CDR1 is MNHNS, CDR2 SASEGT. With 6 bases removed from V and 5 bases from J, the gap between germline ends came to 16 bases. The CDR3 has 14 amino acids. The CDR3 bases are TGTGCCAGCAGGGGAACCTGGGGCAGTACTGAAGCTTTCTTT. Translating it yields CASRGTWGSTEAFF.

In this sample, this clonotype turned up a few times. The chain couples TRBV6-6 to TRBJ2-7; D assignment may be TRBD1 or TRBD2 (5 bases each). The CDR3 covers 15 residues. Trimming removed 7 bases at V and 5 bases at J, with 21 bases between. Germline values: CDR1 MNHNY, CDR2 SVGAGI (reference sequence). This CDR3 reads CASTAGTFLPHEQYF. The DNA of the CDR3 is TGTGCCAGCACTGCCGGGACGTTCCTCCCCCACGAGCAGTACTTC.

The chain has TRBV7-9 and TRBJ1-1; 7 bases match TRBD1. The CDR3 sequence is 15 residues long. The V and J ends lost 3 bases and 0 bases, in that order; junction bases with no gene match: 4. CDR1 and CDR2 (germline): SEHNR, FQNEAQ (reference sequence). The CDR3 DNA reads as TGTGCCAGCAGCTTTTGGGACAGCTTGAACACTGAAGCTTTCTTT. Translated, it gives CASSFWDSLNTEAFF.

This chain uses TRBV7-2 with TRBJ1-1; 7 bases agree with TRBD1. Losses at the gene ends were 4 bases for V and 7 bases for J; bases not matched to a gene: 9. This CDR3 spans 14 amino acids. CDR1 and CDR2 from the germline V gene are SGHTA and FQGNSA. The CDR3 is CASSSWTGPNEAFF. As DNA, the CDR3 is TGTGCCAGCAGCTCCTGGACAGGCCCAAATGAAGCTTTCTTT.

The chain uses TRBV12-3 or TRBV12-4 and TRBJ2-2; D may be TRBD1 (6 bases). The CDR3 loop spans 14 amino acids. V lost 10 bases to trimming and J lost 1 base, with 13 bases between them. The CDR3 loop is CATNRVRNTGELFF. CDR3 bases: TGTGCCACCAACAGGGTGAGGAACACCGGGGAGCTGTTTTTT.

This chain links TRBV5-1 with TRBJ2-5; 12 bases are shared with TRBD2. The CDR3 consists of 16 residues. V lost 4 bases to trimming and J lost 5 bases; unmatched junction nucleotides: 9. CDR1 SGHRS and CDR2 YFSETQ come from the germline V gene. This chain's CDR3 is CASSANPSGGAETQYF. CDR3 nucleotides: TGCGCCAGCAGCGCCAATCCTAGCGGGGGGGCGGAGACCCAGTACTTC.

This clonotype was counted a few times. The CDR3 reads CASSPGLAGTDTQYF. The CDR3 coding sequence is TGCGCCAGCAGCCCGGGACTAGCGGGTACAGATACGCAGTATTTT. The V gene is TRBV5-1, the J gene TRBJ2-3; 12 nucleotides match TRBD2. V gave up 4 bases and J gave up 3 bases; unmatched junction bases: 3. This CDR3 has 15 amino acids. Germline CDR1 reads SGHRS; CDR2 reads YFSETQ.

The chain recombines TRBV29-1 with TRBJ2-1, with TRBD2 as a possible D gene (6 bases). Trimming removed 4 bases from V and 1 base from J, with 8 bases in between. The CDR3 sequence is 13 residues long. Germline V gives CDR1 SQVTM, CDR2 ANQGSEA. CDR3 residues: CSVGGVSYNEQFF. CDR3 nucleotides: TGCAGCGTTGGCGGGGTTTCCTACAATGAGCAGTTCTTC.

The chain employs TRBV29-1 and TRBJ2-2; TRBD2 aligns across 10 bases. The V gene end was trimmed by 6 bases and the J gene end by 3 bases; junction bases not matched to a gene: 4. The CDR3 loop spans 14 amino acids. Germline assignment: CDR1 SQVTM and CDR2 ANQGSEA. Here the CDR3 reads CSVRTSGDTGELFF. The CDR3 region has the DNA TGCAGCGTACGGACTAGCGGCGACACCGGGGAGCTGTTTTTT.

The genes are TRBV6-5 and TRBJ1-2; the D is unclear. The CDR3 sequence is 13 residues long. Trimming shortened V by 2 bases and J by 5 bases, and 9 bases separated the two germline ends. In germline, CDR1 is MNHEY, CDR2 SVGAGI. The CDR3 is CASSYAGRYGYTF. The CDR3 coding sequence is TGTGCCAGCAGTTACGCGGGGAGATATGGCTACACCTTC.

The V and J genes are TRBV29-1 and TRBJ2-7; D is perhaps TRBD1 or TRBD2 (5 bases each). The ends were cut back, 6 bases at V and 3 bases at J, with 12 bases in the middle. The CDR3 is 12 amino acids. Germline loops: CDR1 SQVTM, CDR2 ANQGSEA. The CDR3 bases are TGCAGCGTCAAGGGGACCGTCTACGAGCAGTACTTC. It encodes CSVKGTVYEQYF.

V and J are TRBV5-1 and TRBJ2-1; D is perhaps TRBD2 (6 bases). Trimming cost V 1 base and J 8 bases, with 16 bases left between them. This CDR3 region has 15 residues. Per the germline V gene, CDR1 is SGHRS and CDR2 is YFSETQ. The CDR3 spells CASSLNRGAGYEQFF. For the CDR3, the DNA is TGCGCCAGCAGCTTGAATCGCGGGGCCGGGTATGAGCAGTTCTTC.

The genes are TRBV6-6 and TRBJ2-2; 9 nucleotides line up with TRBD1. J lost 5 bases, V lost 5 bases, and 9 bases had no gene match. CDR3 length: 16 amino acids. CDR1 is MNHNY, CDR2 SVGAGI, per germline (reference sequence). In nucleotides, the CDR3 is TGTGCCAGCAGTGCGAGACAGGGGGGAGTGACCGGGGAGCTGTTTTTT. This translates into CASSARQGGVTGELFF.

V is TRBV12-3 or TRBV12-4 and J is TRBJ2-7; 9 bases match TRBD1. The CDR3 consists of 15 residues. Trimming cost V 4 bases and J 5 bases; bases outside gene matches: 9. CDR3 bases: TGTGCCAGCAGTTCCTCCGGGACAGGGTATAACGAGCAGTACTTC. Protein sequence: CASSSSGTGYNEQYF.

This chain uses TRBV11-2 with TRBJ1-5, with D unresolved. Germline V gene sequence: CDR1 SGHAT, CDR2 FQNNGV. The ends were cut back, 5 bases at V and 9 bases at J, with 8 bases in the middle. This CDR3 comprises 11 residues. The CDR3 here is CASSHQGPQHF. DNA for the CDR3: TGTGCCAGCAGCCATCAAGGGCCCCAGCATTTT.

The CDR3 loop reads CASSRRQGARLGTDTQYF. Here the CDR3 DNA reads TGTGCCAGCAGCCGGCGACAGGGGGCAAGGCTGGGCACAGATACGCAGTATTTT. This rearrangement joins TRBV14 to TRBJ2-3, with 10 bases that match TRBD1. With 4 bases clipped from V and 1 base from J, the junction kept 11 bases outside the gene matches. CDR1 is SGHDN, CDR2 FVKESK, per germline. The CDR3 sequence is 18 residues long.

The CDR3 DNA is TGCAGCGCCACCCCCGGTGGTGGCTACACCTTC. Translating gives CSATPGGGYTF. V and J are TRBV29-1 and TRBJ1-2; D gene ambiguous. Looked up from germline, CDR1 is SQVTM and CDR2 is ANQGSEA. The CDR3 is made up of 11 amino acids. With 7 bases removed from V and 7 bases from J, the gap between germline ends came to 13 bases.

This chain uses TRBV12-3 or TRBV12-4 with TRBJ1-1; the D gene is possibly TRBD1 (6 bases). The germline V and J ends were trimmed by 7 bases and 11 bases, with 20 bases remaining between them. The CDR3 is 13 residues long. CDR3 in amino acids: CASNLQGPARAFF. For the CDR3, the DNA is TGTGCCAGCAACCTCCAGGGGCCGGCAAGGGCTTTCTTT.

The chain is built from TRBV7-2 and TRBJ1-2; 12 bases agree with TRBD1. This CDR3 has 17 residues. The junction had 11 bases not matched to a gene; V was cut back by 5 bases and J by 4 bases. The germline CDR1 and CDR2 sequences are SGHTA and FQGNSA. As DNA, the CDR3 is TGTGCCAGCAGCCGCGTCCCGGGACAGGGGGCGGGCTATGGCTACACCTTC. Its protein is CASSRVPGQGAGYGYTF.

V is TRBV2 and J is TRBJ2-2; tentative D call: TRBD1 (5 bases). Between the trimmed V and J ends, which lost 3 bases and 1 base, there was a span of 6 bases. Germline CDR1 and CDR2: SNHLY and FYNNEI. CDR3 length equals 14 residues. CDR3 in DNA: TGTGCCAGCAGTGACAGGGAGAACACCGGGGAGCTGTTTTTT. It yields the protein CASSDRENTGELFF.